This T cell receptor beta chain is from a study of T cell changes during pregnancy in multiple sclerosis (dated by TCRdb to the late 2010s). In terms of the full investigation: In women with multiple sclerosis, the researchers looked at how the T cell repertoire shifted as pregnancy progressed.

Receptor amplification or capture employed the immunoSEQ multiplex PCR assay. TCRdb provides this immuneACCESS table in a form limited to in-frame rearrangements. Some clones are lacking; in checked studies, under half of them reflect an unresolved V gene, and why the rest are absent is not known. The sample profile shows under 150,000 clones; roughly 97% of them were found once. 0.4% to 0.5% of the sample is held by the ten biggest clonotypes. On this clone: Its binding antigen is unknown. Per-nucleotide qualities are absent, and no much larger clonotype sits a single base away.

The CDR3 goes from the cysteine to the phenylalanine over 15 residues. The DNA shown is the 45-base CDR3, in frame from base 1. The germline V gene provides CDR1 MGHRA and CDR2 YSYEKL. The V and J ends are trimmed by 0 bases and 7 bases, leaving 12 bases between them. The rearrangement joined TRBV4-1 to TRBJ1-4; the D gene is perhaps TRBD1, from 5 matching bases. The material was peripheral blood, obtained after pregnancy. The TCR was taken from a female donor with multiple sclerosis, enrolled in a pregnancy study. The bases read TGCGCCAGCAGCCAAGAAAGGGGAAAAGGTGAAAAACTGTTTTTT. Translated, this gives CASSQERGKGEKLFF.